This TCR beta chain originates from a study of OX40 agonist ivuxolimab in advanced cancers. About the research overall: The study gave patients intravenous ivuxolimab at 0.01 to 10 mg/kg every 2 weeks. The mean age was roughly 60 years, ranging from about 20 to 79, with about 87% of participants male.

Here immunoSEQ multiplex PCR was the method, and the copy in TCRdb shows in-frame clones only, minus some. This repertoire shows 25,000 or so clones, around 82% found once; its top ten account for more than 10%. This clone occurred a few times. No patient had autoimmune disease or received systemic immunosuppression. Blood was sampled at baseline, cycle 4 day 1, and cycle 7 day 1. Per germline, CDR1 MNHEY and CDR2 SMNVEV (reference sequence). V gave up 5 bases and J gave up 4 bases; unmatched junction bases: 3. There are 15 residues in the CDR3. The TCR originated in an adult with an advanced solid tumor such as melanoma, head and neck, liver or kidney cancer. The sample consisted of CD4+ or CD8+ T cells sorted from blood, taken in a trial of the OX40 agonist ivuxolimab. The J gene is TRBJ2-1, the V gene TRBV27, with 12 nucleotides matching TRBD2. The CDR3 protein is CASSRTSGGYNEQFF. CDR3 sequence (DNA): TGTGCCAGCAGTAGAACTAGCGGGGGGTACAATGAGCAGTTCTTC.